These 15 T cell receptor beta chains originate from one sample sequenced in a study of blood T cell repertoires in COVID-19. Some clones are missing from TCRdb's copy, which holds only in-frame ones; the method was immunoSEQ multiplex PCR. The table shows about 140,000 clones, with roughly 88% occurring only once. The sequenced sample consisted of PBMCs or T cells enriched from blood (not recorded which). The receptors derive from a man in his sixties or seventies who had been exposed to COVID-19.

The rearrangement uses TRBV7-6 and TRBJ1-1; the match to TRBD1 covers 9 bases. Germline loops: CDR1 SGHVS, CDR2 FNYEAQ. The CDR3 runs 17 residues. The J segment lost 4 bases and the V segment lost 2 bases, leaving 11 bases of the junction unmatched. The CDR3 DNA is TGTGCCAGCAGCTTATTACCCGCCGGGACAGGGATCACTGAAGCTTTCTTT. Amino acids: CASSLLPAGTGITEAFF.

The gene calls are TRBV6-5 and TRBJ1-4; D not resolved. Trimming took 6 bases from V and 7 from J, leaving 18 bases between them. The CDR3 runs to 15 residues. Germline lookup yields CDR1 MNHEY and CDR2 SVGAGI. The CDR3 loop reads CASRVRPGSTEKLFF. Here the CDR3 DNA reads TGTGCCAGCAGAGTCAGACCGGGATCCACTGAAAAACTGTTTTTT.

Many counts were recorded for this clone. This sequence joins TRBV19 and TRBJ2-1, with 9 bases aligning to TRBD2. The CDR3 consists of 15 residues. The trim removed 3 bases at V and 10 bases at J, leaving 10 bases unmatched. The germline gives CDR1 LNHDA, CDR2 SQIVND (reference sequence). The CDR3 region is CASSIFLAGNREQFF. The CDR3 DNA sequence: TGTGCCAGTAGTATTTTCCTAGCGGGAAACCGCGAGCAGTTCTTC. Looking up the rest from reference TRBV19 and TRBJ2-1 gives the full variable domain: DGGITQSPKYLFRKEGQNVTLSCEQNLNHDAMYWYRQDPGQGLRLIYYSQIVNDFQKGDIAEGYSVSREKKESFPLTVTSAQKNPTAFYLCASSIFLAGNREQFFGPGTRLTVL.

The rearrangement uses TRBV19 and TRBJ2-1; 14 bases are a match to TRBD2. The junction had 14 bases not matched to a gene; V was cut back by 3 bases and J by 10 bases. The germline V gene has CDR1 LNHDA and CDR2 SQIVND (reference sequence). The CDR3 contains 18 residues. CDR3 region: CASSMGQGATSGRDEQFF. In DNA form, the CDR3 reads TGTGCCAGTAGTATGGGGCAGGGGGCGACTAGCGGGAGGGACGAGCAGTTCTTC. The full variable domain, rest sourced from reference TRBV19 and TRBJ2-1, is DGGITQSPKYLFRKEGQNVTLSCEQNLNHDAMYWYRQDPGQGLRLIYYSQIVNDFQKGDIAEGYSVSREKKESFPLTVTSAQKNPTAFYLCASSMGQGATSGRDEQFFGPGTRLTVL.

This chain joins TRBV5-6 and TRBJ1-4; tentative D call: TRBD1 (5 bases). The germline V gene encodes CDR1 SGHDT and CDR2 YYEEEE. CDR3 length equals 15 residues. Trimming cost V 0 bases and J 7 bases, with 13 bases left between them. The CDR3 sequence: CASSLVGADREKLFF. As DNA, the CDR3 is TGTGCCAGCAGCTTGGTTGGGGCAGATCGTGAAAAACTGTTTTTT.

The V gene is TRBV29-1, the J gene TRBJ2-7; 9 nucleotides match TRBD1. This CDR3 contains 12 residues. The ends lost 3 bases at V and 6 bases at J; junction bases unmatched: 3. Germline V gene lookup returns CDR1 SQVTM and CDR2 ANQGSEA. As DNA, the CDR3 is TGCAGCGTTGAGGCGACAGGGGGCGAGCAGTACTTC. Its protein is CSVEATGGEQYF.

V and J are TRBV19 and TRBJ2-1; no clear D gene. V lost 0 bases and J lost 10, with 4 bases in between. The CDR3 extends over 11 amino acids. The germline V gene encodes CDR1 LNHDA and CDR2 SQIVND (reference sequence). Here the CDR3 DNA reads TGTGCCAGTAGTATAGAGGCCGAGCAGTTCTTC. Encoded protein: CASSIEAEQFF.

V gene TRBV24-1 combines with J gene TRBJ2-5, with D perhaps TRBD2 (5 bases). The CDR3 consists of 11 residues. The V end was cut by 5 bases, the J end by 5 bases, with 5 bases between. Looked up from germline, CDR1 is KGHDR and CDR2 is SFDVKD. In DNA, the CDR3 is TGTGCCACCAGTGCGGGGGAGACCCAGTACTTC. This translates into CATSAGETQYF.

The rearrangement joins TRBV19 to TRBJ2-7; D perhaps matches TRBD1 (5 bases). CDR1 LNHDA and CDR2 SQIVND come from the germline V gene (reference sequence). This CDR3 has 14 amino acids. V gave up 5 bases and J gave up 1 base, with 12 bases separating them. The CDR3 sequence: CASSLQDKSYEQYF. For the CDR3, the DNA is TGTGCCAGTAGTTTACAGGATAAATCCTACGAGCAGTACTTC.

The chain recombines TRBV28 with TRBJ2-7, with D perhaps TRBD1 (6 bases). Per germline, CDR1 MDHEN and CDR2 SYDVKM. V lost 3 bases and J 5 bases, leaving 17 bases between the germline ends. The length of the CDR3 is 15 residues. CDR3 in amino acids: CASSFHSTGSDEQYF. The CDR3 nucleotides read TGTGCCAGCAGTTTCCACTCGACAGGTAGCGACGAGCAGTACTTC.

The chain has TRBV9 and TRBJ2-7; 7 nucleotides match TRBD1. J was trimmed by 2 bases and V by 2 bases; bases with no gene match: 4. The length of the CDR3 is 14 residues. In germline, CDR1 is SGDLS, CDR2 YYNGEE. The CDR3 DNA sequence: TGTGCCAGCAGCGTCGAGGACAGGACCTACGAGCAGTACTTC. Encoded protein: CASSVEDRTYEQYF.

This sequence joins TRBV2 and TRBJ2-1, with 8 nucleotides matching TRBD1. Losses at the gene ends were 1 base for V and 4 bases for J; bases not matched to a gene: 3. Germline values: CDR1 SNHLY, CDR2 FYNNEI. CDR3 length equals 15 residues. The CDR3 sequence is CASSEVRGPYNEQFF. DNA of the CDR3: TGTGCCAGCAGTGAAGTCAGGGGGCCATACAATGAGCAGTTCTTC.

The V call is TRBV28, the J call TRBJ1-2; D may be TRBD1 (5 bases). The CDR3 spans 14 residues. Germline assignment: CDR1 MDHEN and CDR2 SYDVKM. Trimming left V 6 bases short and J 2 bases short, with 13 bases between. The CDR3 reads CASSLGEGNYGYTF. The CDR3 region has the DNA TGTGCCAGCAGCCTGGGGGAGGGAAACTATGGCTACACCTTC.

The rearrangement joins TRBV28 to TRBJ2-1; TRBD2 aligns across 14 bases. Germline V gene sequence: CDR1 MDHEN, CDR2 SYDVKM. The trim removed 4 bases at V and 7 bases at J, leaving 9 bases unmatched. There are 17 residues in the CDR3. Here the CDR3 reads CASSYRGLAGAQNEQFF. The CDR3 bases are TGTGCCAGCAGTTACAGGGGACTAGCGGGAGCCCAGAATGAGCAGTTCTTC.

In regard to this clone: This CDR3 is also generated by other DNA sequences in the sample. This sequence joins TRBV19 and TRBJ1-2; no definite D call. The germline CDR1 and CDR2 sequences are LNHDA and SQIVND (reference sequence). Trimming shortened V by 5 bases and J by 2 bases, and 6 bases separated the two germline ends. The CDR3 is made up of 12 amino acids. The CDR3 reads CASSPGNYGYTF. DNA for the CDR3: TGTGCCAGTAGTCCGGGGAACTATGGCTACACCTTC.